The source of this TCR beta chain is a study of cytomegalovirus exposure and HLA in healthy donors. General study results and limits: Reports described diagnosis of cytomegalovirus status by the classifier as highly specific and sensitive.

The data were produced by immunoSEQ multiplex PCR, yet TCRdb's version contains in-frame clones alone and is incomplete. The data contain about 160,000 clones, 70% to 90% of them singletons. For this clone: The antigen is unknown.

The CDR3 contains 13 residues. Germline V gene lookup returns CDR1 PRHDT and CDR2 FYEKMQ (reference sequence). Trimming pared 4 bases from V and 4 bases from J, leaving 10 bases between. Sequencing was done on a sample of PBMCs. The chain employs TRBV13 and TRBJ1-2, with a possible D match to TRBD1 (5 bases). The clonotype comes from a young man in good health and CMV-seropositive. The CDR3 DNA follows: TGTGCCAGCAGCTCACAGGCTTTCTATGGCTACACCTTC. Encoded protein: CASSSQAFYGYTF.